A single sample gave rise to the 6 T cell receptor beta chains below, sequenced in a study of Tregs in tolerant kidney transplant recipients. The data were produced by immunoSEQ multiplex PCR, yet TCRdb's version contains in-frame clones alone and is incomplete. This table holds just over 30,000 clones, over 65% found once. No antigen has been identified for these receptors. The sequencing sample was made of Tregs from blood cultured with allogeneic cells. The source of these receptors is a human donor in good health.

The chain has TRBV28 and TRBJ2-7; tentatively, D is TRBD2 (6 bases). In germline, CDR1 is MDHEN, CDR2 SYDVKM. The V end lost 3 bases, the J end lost 3 bases, and 12 bases lay between the germline ends. This CDR3 contains 14 residues. The CDR3 sequence: CASSFSVAVYEQYF. CDR3 in DNA: TGTGCCAGCAGTTTTAGCGTAGCGGTCTACGAGCAGTACTTC.

This clone was picked up a small number of times. This chain joins TRBV12-5 and TRBJ2-3; 14 bases fit TRBD2. The CDR3 runs to 16 residues. Losses at the gene ends were 6 bases for V and 2 bases for J; bases not matched to a gene: 4. The germline CDR1 and CDR2 sequences are LGHNT and FRNRAP. The CDR3 spells CASGGLAGALTDTQYF. The CDR3 DNA is TGTGCTAGTGGGGGACTAGCGGGGGCCCTCACAGATACGCAGTATTTT.

This chain joins TRBV7-6 and TRBJ2-2, with 7 positions matching TRBD1. The CDR3 loop spans 16 amino acids. Trimming cost V 5 bases and J 8 bases; bases outside gene matches: 14. Germline lookup yields CDR1 SGHVS and CDR2 FNYEAQ. The chain's CDR3 is CASSPRRDSVIGELFF. Written as DNA, the CDR3 is TGTGCCAGCAGCCCCCGCCGGGACAGCGTGATTGGGGAGCTGTTTTTT.

The chain couples TRBV7-2 to TRBJ1-2; D is undetermined. The V end was cut by 4 bases, the J end by 3 bases, with 9 bases between. CDR3 length equals 13 residues. CDR1 SGHTA and CDR2 FQGNSA come from the germline V gene. CDR3 in DNA: TGTGCCAGCAGCTCTAACAGCTACTATGGCTACACCTTC. It translates to CASSSNSYYGYTF.

The V and J genes are TRBV11-2 and TRBJ2-3; D is uncertain. V was trimmed by 5 bases and J by 6 bases, leaving 6 bases between them. The length of the CDR3 is 11 residues. CDR1 SGHAT and CDR2 FQNNGV come from the germline V gene. The CDR3 loop reads CASSILDTQYF. CDR3 nucleotide sequence: TGTGCCAGCAGCATACTGGATACGCAGTATTTT. Looking up the rest from reference TRBV11-2 and TRBJ2-3 gives the full variable domain: EAGVAQSPRYKIIEKRQSVAFWCNPISGHATLYWYQQILGQGPKLLIQFQNNGVVDDSQLPKDRFSAERLKGVDSTLKIQPAKLEDSAVYLCASSILDTQYFGPGTRLTVL.

This chain connects TRBV5-1 to TRBJ1-3, with D perhaps matching TRBD1 (5 bases). CDR1 SGHRS and CDR2 YFSETQ come from the germline V gene. Trimming removed 4 bases from V and 0 bases from J, with 11 bases in between. The CDR3 spans 15 residues. The CDR3 spells CASSLDSTSGNTIYF. CDR3 sequence (DNA): TGCGCCAGCAGCCTAGACAGTACCTCTGGAAACACCATATATTTT.